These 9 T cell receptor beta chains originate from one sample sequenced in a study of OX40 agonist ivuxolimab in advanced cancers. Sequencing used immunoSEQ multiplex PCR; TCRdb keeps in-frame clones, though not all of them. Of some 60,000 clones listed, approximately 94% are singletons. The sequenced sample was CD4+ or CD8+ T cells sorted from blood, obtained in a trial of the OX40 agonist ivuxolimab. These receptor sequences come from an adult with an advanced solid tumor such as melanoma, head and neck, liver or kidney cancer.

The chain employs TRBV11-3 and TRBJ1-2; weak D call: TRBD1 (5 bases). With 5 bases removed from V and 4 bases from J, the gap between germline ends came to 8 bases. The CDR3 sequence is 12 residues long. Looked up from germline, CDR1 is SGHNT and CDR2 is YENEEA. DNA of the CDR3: TGTGCCAGCAGCGCAGGGATCTATGGCTACACCTTC. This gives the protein CASSAGIYGYTF.

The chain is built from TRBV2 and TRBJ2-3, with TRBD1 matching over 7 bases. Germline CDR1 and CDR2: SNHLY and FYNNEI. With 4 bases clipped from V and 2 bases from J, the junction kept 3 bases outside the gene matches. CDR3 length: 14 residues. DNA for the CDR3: TGTGCCAGCAGTGGAGGGACAGCCACAGATACGCAGTATTTT. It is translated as CASSGGTATDTQYF.

The CDR3 nucleotides read TGTGCCAGCAGCGTAGACAGTAGCAATCAGCCCCAGCATTTT. Residues: CASSVDSSNQPQHF. V gene TRBV9 combines with J gene TRBJ1-5; the D is unclear. This CDR3 comprises 14 residues. CDR1 SGDLS and CDR2 YYNGEE come from the germline V gene. Trimming took 0 bases from V and 0 from J, leaving 4 bases between them.

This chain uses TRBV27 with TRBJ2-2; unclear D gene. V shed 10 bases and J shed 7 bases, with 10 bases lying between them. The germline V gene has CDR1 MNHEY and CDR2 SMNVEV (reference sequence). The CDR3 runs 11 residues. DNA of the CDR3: TGTGCCACTACGGCAGGCGGGGAGCTGTTTTTT. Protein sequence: CATTAGGELFF.

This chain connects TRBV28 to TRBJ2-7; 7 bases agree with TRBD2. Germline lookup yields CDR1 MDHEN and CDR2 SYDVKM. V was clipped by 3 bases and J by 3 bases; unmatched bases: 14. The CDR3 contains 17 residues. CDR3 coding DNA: TGTGCCAGCAGTTTGATTGCGGAGGGGAGGGCGGGCTACGAGCAGTACTTC. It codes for CASSLIAEGRAGYEQYF. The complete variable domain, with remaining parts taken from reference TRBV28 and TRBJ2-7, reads DVKVTQSSRYLVKRTGEKVFLECVQDMDHENMFWYRQDPGLGLRLIYFSYDVKMKEKGDIPEGYSVSREKKERFSLILESASTNQTSMYLCASSLIAEGRAGYEQYFGPGTRLTVT.

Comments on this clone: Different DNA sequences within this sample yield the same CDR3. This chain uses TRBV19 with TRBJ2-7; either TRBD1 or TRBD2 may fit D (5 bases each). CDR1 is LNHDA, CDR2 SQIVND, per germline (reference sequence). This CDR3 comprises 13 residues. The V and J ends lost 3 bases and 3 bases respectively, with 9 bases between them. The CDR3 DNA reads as TGTGCCAGTAGTATCACAGGAGGCTACGAGCAGTACTTC. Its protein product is CASSITGGYEQYF.

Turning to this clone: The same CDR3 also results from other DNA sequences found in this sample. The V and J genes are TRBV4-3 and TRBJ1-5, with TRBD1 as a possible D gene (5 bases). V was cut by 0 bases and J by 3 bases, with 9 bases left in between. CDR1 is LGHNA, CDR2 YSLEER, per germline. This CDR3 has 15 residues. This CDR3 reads CASSQEAGNNQPQHF. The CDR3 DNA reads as TGCGCCAGCAGCCAAGAAGCAGGGAACAATCAGCCCCAGCATTTT.

This chain's CDR3 is CASSYSDTEAFF. The CDR3 nucleotides read TGTGCCAGCAGTTACTCTGACACTGAAGCTTTCTTT. The chain joins TRBV6-6 to TRBJ1-1; no clear D gene. V gave up 0 bases and J gave up 3 bases, with 2 bases separating them. Germline loops: CDR1 MNHNY, CDR2 SVGAGI (reference sequence). There are 12 residues in the CDR3.

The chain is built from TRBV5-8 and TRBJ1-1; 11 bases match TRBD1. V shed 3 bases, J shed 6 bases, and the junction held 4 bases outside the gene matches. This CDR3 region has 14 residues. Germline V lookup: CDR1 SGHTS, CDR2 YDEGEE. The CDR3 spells CASSSGQGGAEAFF. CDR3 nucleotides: TGTGCCAGCAGCTCGGGACAGGGGGGCGCTGAAGCTTTCTTT.